Given below is one T cell receptor beta chain in context. Its cognate antigen is unknown. From 5'RACE with constant-segment primers came TCR alpha and TCR beta cDNA libraries that carried sample barcodes and UMIs. TCRdb used MiXCR to reprocess the 5' RACE reads, holding one entry per CDR3 protein. This repertoire shows about 350,000 distinct CDR3 sequences, around 15% found once; its top ten account for approximately 21%. The record originates from a study of T-cell memory formation after mild COVID-19. Across the whole study: TCR clusters mostly belonged to single donors.

Study results and limitations: Researchers report contracting CD4+ clones mostly in CM and EM, with CD8+ clones in EMRA.

CDR1 is MNHEY, CDR2 SVGEGT, per germline. CDR3 length equals 13 residues. V gave up 2 bases and J gave up 3 bases, with 8 bases separating them. Input material: PBMCs or a T cell subset sorted from them (not recorded which). V gene TRBV6-2 or TRBV6-3 combines with J gene TRBJ2-7; the D call may be TRBD1 or TRBD2 (5 bases each). The source of this sequence is a man between 18 and 35 years old who had mild COVID-19 (a few samples of this study predate the infection). Cell type and time point are not known. Here the CDR3 reads CASSYGTGYEQYF. The CDR3 region has the DNA TGTGCCAGCAGTTACGGGACGGGCTACGAGCAGTACTTC.